This T cell receptor beta chain was captured in a study of shared clonotypes between healthy human individuals (dated by TCRdb to the early 2020s). Regarding the research as a whole: The cohort included a few men and two women between 18 and 49 years of age. For each donor, CD4 naive and CD4 memory were each given three plates, CD8 naive was given two plates, and CD8 memory was given one plate. Blood TCR repertoires of five healthy adults were deeply sequenced to estimate repertoire size and the extent of clonotype sharing between individuals. Leukapheresis yielded between about 0.8 and 9.5 billion PBMCs per donor. Different laboratories and diverse techniques were used to prepare libraries and sequence TCR repertoires, to increase sequencing depth and limit assay-specific biases. The study at large found these results: Incomplete sequencing was indicated by rarefaction of sorted-subset datasets, despite the large sequencing depth. When a few donors were compared, the shared fraction of clonotypes was roughly 5% for naive CD4, 3% to 4% for naive CD8, more than 2% for memory CD4, and 0.3% to 0.5% for memory CD8. Sampling was restricted to blood, and TCR repertoires in tissue are likely to differ from TCR repertoires in blood. Compared with non-shared clonotypes, the clonotypes found in all four sorted-subset donors had higher generation probabilities. Pairwise subsampling indicated that sequencing depth was expected to affect the degree of clonotype sharing among donors. The genetic and exposure-history diversity represented was limited by the small number of donors. Estimated clonotype richness was generally larger for naive than for memory subsets.

According to the germline V gene, CDR1 reads MDHEN and CDR2 reads SYDVKM. Including the terminal cysteine and phenylalanine, the CDR3 comprises 15 residues. Solely the CDR3 DNA is kept, with 45 bases framed from the first base. Trimming takes 5 bases off V and 4 bases off J; junction bases not matched to a gene: 8. Healthy HIV-negative adults with no recently reported acute infections or vaccinations were included as donors. All donors were Caucasian adults living in Nashville, Tennessee, USA. CD4+ T cells were enriched by magnetic negative selection, after which naive cells were positively selected on CD45RA and the negative fraction was taken as the memory subset. Blood was obtained by leukapheresis, after which PBMCs were separated by Ficoll-Histopaque density gradient centrifugation and cryopreserved in liquid nitrogen vapor phase. Analytical flow cytometry was used to check the purity and quantity of each magnetically sorted T cell population. Genomic DNA was isolated from each sorted fraction and quantified by UV absorbance on a Nanodrop 2000c.

As regards this clone: It lacks a known antigen. Per-nucleotide qualities are absent, and no much larger clonotype sits a single base away.

Using the deep immunoSEQ assay, multiplex PCR amplified TCR CDR3 regions from genomic DNA. For each cell subset, the extracted genomic DNA was distributed evenly across all wells of several immunoSEQ 96-well plates, and each plate served as one replicate. For sorted subsets, approximately 0.2 ug of genomic DNA, equivalent to 25,000 to 35,000 T cell genomes, went into each replicate PCR. The purified libraries were quantified using a Qubit 3.0 fluorometer, sized with a Bioanalyzer 2100, and then quantified again using the KAPA Library Quantification kit. A separate single-read 150-cycle Illumina NextSeq 550 flow cell was used to sequence each immunoSEQ 96-well plate. The authors processed their data as follows. Because the immunoSEQ output held only junctional sequences and lacked quality scores, the filtering could not match the filtering applied to full-length reads. To assign V/J genes and CDR3, sequences were annotated using PyIR, a Python wrapper for IgBLAST v1.9, with IMGT germline references. Any read was removed if the V/J assignment was weak (E-value above 1e-6), the CDR3 was missing, or the read contained stop codons, out-of-frame junctions, or ambiguous translated residues. V3J clonotypes were defined as sequences sharing an identical inferred V gene, J gene, and CDR3 amino acid sequence. The percentage overlap between two repertoires was calculated by dividing the number of shared unique clonotypes by the size of the smaller repertoire. RTK rarefaction, the Chao1 estimator, and Recon v2.1 estimates of unobserved clonotypes were used to assess repertoire richness. For all TCRbeta clonotypes obtained by the gDNA method from a handful of donors, generation probabilities were computed with OLGA. Held by TCRdb, this immuneACCESS table contains in-frame sequences only and omits some clones. Under half of the omission traces to an unresolved V gene where checked; the cause of the rest is unknown. That table gives V, J and clone size, and the DNA gave D and trimming. This sample lists approximately 2.1 million clones; roughly 93% were detected once. Roughly 0.36% of the sample is in the top ten clones.

The sequence was obtained from a man between 18 and 29 years old in good health. Some clones in this sample may be carry-over from other donors' samples. Sequenced input: naive CD4+ T cells from PBMCs. Reading the label with the study, this specimen's cell subset or site is: CD45RA+ positively selected. This sequence uses TRBV28 and TRBJ1-3; 7 junctional bases match TRBD1. Here is the DNA: TGTGCCAGCAGTATAGGGGGCGCGAGCGGAAACACCATATATTTT. Translated, it reads CASSIGGASGNTIYF.